Shown below are 18 T cell receptor beta chains from a single sample sequenced in a study of cytomegalovirus exposure and HLA in healthy donors. PCR employed 60 Vbeta and 13 Jbeta primers. Generated by immunoSEQ multiplex PCR, the TCRdb table keeps only in-frame clones and is missing some. Of 130,000 to 150,000 clones listed, 78% are singletons. Sequences were obtained from PBMCs. The source is a male donor in good health and CMV-seronegative.

The V call is TRBV21-1, the J call TRBJ1-1; the table names TRBD1, a call not compared with the DNA. TRBV21-1 is classified as a pseudogene. The CDR3 sequence is 22 residues long. In nucleotides, the CDR3 is TGTGCCAGCACCTTCCCACAGGGGGCAGGGGAGAATCTGACTGAGGAGAACACTGAAGCTTTCTTT. It translates to CASTFPQGAGENLTEENTEAFF.

The rearrangement joins TRBV5-4 to TRBJ2-1; 10 positions match TRBD1. Trimming removed 4 bases from V and 7 bases from J; junction bases left unmatched: 8. This CDR3 spans 15 amino acids. Germline V lookup: CDR1 SGHNT, CDR2 YYREEE (reference sequence). CDR3 sequence: CASSKGQGFTNEQFF. CDR3 in DNA: TGTGCCAGCAGCAAGGGACAGGGGTTTACGAATGAGCAGTTCTTC.

This sequence joins TRBV6-1 and TRBJ2-1; D might be TRBD2 (5 bases). The CDR3 is 13 residues long. The germline CDR1 and CDR2 sequences are MNHNS and SASEGT. V was trimmed by 1 base and J by 5 bases, leaving 6 bases between them. The CDR3 bases are TGTGCCAGCAGTGAAGTCGGGAACAATGAGCAGTTCTTC. As protein: CASSEVGNNEQFF.

The V and J genes are TRBV7-6 and TRBJ2-7; 11 bases are shared with TRBD2. The germline CDR1 and CDR2 sequences are SGHVS and FNYEAQ. V was clipped by 2 bases and J by 4 bases; unmatched bases: 4. The CDR3 spans 15 residues. The CDR3 nucleotides read TGTGCCAGCAGCTTATCTAGCGGGGGGCCTTACGAGCAGTACTTC. Amino acid sequence: CASSLSSGGPYEQYF.

The rearrangement links TRBV6-1 to TRBJ1-5, with 7 bases matching TRBD1. V shed 6 bases, J shed 1 base, and the junction held 6 bases outside the gene matches. Germline CDR1 reads MNHNS; CDR2 reads SASEGT. CDR3 size: 15 residues. As DNA, the CDR3 is TGTGCCAGCAGCCACGCAGGGGGAAGCAATCAGCCCCAGCATTTT. It encodes CASSHAGGSNQPQHF.

As DNA, the CDR3 is TGTGCCAGCAACACCGGGACAGGGTTAATGCACGAGCAGTACTTC. Protein: CASNTGTGLMHEQYF. V is TRBV7-6 and J is TRBJ2-7, with TRBD1 matching over 9 bases. The V gene's germline CDR1 is SGHVS and CDR2 FNYEAQ. The V segment lost 7 bases and the J segment 5 bases; nucleotides outside the gene matches: 12. The CDR3 consists of 15 residues.

The V call is TRBV7-8, the J call TRBJ2-1; perhaps TRBD1 as D (5 bases). The CDR3 length is 19 residues. CDR1 is SGHVS, CDR2 FQNEAQ, per germline. V dropped 3 bases and J dropped 3 bases, with 24 bases sitting between them. CDR3: CASSLGLGVGDPLYNEQFF. In DNA, the CDR3 is TGTGCCAGCAGCTTGGGTCTCGGAGTAGGGGATCCCCTCTACAATGAGCAGTTCTTC.

V and J are TRBV7-2 and TRBJ2-7; 11 nucleotides line up with TRBD2. The CDR3 covers 14 residues. V was pared by 5 bases and J by 6 bases, with 6 bases of the junction left unmatched. Germline CDR1 reads SGHTA; CDR2 reads FQGNSA. DNA for the CDR3: TGTGCCAGCAGCACACTAGCGGGAGCTGGCGAGCAGTACTTC. This sequence encodes CASSTLAGAGEQYF. Using reference TRBV7-2 and TRBJ2-7 for the parts outside the CDR3, the full variable domain is GAGVSQSPSNKVTEKGKDVELRCDPISGHTALYWYRQSLGQGLEFLIYFQGNSAPDKSGLPSDRFSAERTGGSVSTLTIQRTQQEDSAVYLCASSTLAGAGEQYFGPGTRLTVT.

The rearrangement uses TRBV7-8 and TRBJ2-1; 7 bases are shared with TRBD1. The germline CDR1 and CDR2 sequences are SGHVS and FQNEAQ. With 1 base clipped from V and 7 bases from J, the junction kept 4 bases outside the gene matches. This CDR3 is 14 amino acids long. The CDR3 sequence is CASSLVTGSNEQFF. Written as DNA, the CDR3 is TGTGCCAGCAGCTTAGTGACAGGGTCGAATGAGCAGTTCTTC.

A few counts support this clone. The gene calls are TRBV7-9 and TRBJ2-7; 11 positions match TRBD2. V gave up 1 base and J gave up 3 bases; unmatched junction bases: 5. This CDR3 comprises 16 residues. Germline V gene lookup returns CDR1 SEHNR and CDR2 FQNEAQ (reference sequence). CDR3 sequence (DNA): TGTGCCAGCAGCTTAGTGGGGACTAGCGGACTCTACGAGCAGTACTTC. Encoded protein: CASSLVGTSGLYEQYF.

This clone came up once. V and J are TRBV7-8 and TRBJ2-3, with TRBD2 identical over 11 bases. After removal of 7 bases from V and 0 bases from J, the junction contained 18 bases not matched to a gene. There are 20 residues in the CDR3. Germline CDR1 and CDR2: SGHVS and FQNEAQ. CDR3 amino acids: CASTGGTGTSGIGSTDTQYF. CDR3 DNA: TGTGCCAGCACCGGGGGAACCGGGACTAGCGGTATAGGCAGCACAGATACGCAGTATTTT.

This chain links TRBV7-3 with TRBJ1-2; D not resolved. The CDR3 has 13 residues. The germline CDR1 and CDR2 sequences are SGHTA and FQGTGA. Trimming removed 9 bases at V and 1 base at J, with 12 bases between. The CDR3 region has the DNA TGTGCCAGTTCTCAGCGGGGTAACTATGGCTACACCTTC. Its translation: CASSQRGNYGYTF.

In its sample, this clone was seen a few times. The rearrangement links TRBV5-6 to TRBJ2-7, with TRBD1 matching 8 bases. There are 15 residues in the CDR3. Germline V gene data show CDR1 as SGHDT and CDR2 as YYEEEE. V lost 4 bases and J lost 2; bases outside the gene matches: 8. CDR3 bases: TGTGCCAGCAGCCGGTCCAGGGGGCTCACCTACGAGCAGTACTTC. Its protein product is CASSRSRGLTYEQYF. Full variable domain (outside the CDR3, taken from reference TRBV5-6 and TRBJ2-7): DAGVTQSPTHLIKTRGQQVTLRCSPKSGHDTVSWYQQALGQGPQFIFQYYEEEERQRGNFPDRFSGHQFPNYSSELNVNALLLGDSALYLCASSRSRGLTYEQYFGPGTRLTVT.

V is TRBV5-6 and J is TRBJ1-2; D perhaps matches TRBD1 (5 bases). Germline CDR1 reads SGHDT; CDR2 reads YYEEEE. The CDR3 covers 14 residues. The V gene lost 6 bases and the J gene lost 3 bases, with 15 bases spanning the gap. The CDR3 spells CASKIAGRDYGYTF. For the CDR3, the DNA is TGTGCCAGCAAAATTGCAGGGCGCGACTATGGCTACACCTTC.

This clone appeared a single time. The chain links TRBV6-5 to TRBJ2-7, with D perhaps TRBD1 (5 bases). The CDR3 is made up of 12 amino acids. CDR1 and CDR2 (germline): MNHEY, SVGAGI. Between the trimmed V and J ends, which lost 7 bases and 6 bases, there was a span of 13 bases. CDR3 protein: CASKGYLAEQYF. CDR3 nucleotide sequence: TGTGCCAGCAAGGGGTATTTGGCCGAGCAGTACTTC.

This chain connects TRBV7-9 to TRBJ1-2; D may be TRBD1 (5 bases). The CDR3 sequence is 13 residues long. Germline loops: CDR1 SEHNR, CDR2 FQNEAQ (reference sequence). Trimming pared 2 bases from V and 7 bases from J, leaving 11 bases between. This chain's CDR3 is CASSLIAGFGYTF. In nucleotides, the CDR3 is TGTGCCAGCAGCTTAATTGCAGGGTTTGGCTACACCTTC.

This clone was seen only a few times. The chain uses TRBV6-5 and TRBJ2-3, with a weak D call TRBD1 (5 bases). CDR3 size: 12 residues. The V end lost 6 bases, the J end lost 8 bases, and 12 bases lay between the germline ends. CDR1 and CDR2 (germline): MNHEY, SVGAGI. The DNA of the CDR3 is TGTGCCAGCAGGCCAGGGTCAGGTACGCAGTATTTT. Amino acid sequence: CASRPGSGTQYF.

The V and J genes are TRBV5-1 and TRBJ2-2, with TRBD2 as a possible D gene (5 bases). The CDR3 runs to 16 residues. Per germline, CDR1 SGHRS and CDR2 YFSETQ. Trimming removed 1 base at V and 3 bases at J, with 13 bases between. The CDR3 region is CASSLTSGIHTGELFF. The CDR3 DNA follows: TGCGCCAGCAGCTTGACCAGCGGAATCCACACCGGGGAGCTGTTTTTT.